A selection of T cell receptor beta chains follows, all from one sample in a study of T cell repertoires in ileal Crohn's disease. Data came from immunoSEQ multiplex PCR; TCRdb stores just in-frame clones and leaves some out. This sample yields about 7,800 clones, of which 65% to 90% are seen a single time; 9.5% to 11% belongs to the top ten. The specimen was ileal tissue. The receptor source for this set is an adult with Crohn's disease. CDR3s include the opening cysteine and the closing phenylalanine or tryptophan. A D gene is named only where the DNA matches it firmly. Rows may omit the clone size; those that give it use once, few, many or a size class.

v_call	j_call	d_call	clone_size	cdr3_aa	cdr3_nt
TRBV13	TRBJ2-2	-	-	CASRRPGETGELFF	TGTGCCAGCAGGCGTCCAGGGGAAACCGGGGAGCTGTTTTTT
TRBV6-5	TRBJ1-2	-	-	CASSRRTSNGYTF	TGTGCCAGCAGCCGAAGGACAAGCAATGGCTACACCTTC
TRBV7-9	TRBJ1-4	-	-	CASSLAGNEKLFF	TGTGCCAGCAGCTTAGCGGGAAATGAAAAACTGTTTTTT
TRBV19	TRBJ2-7	TRBD1	-	CASSIDGQGPYEQYF	TGTGCCAGTAGTATTGATGGACAGGGACCTTACGAGCAGTACTTC
TRBV28	TRBJ2-1	-	-	CASSLLGASYNEQFF	TGTGCCAGCAGTTTATTGGGGGCCTCCTACAATGAGCAGTTCTTC
TRBV28	TRBJ1-5	TRBD1	-	CASNRGGNQPQHF	TGTGCCAGCAACAGGGGGGGCAATCAGCCCCAGCATTTT
TRBV5-6	TRBJ2-3	TRBD2	-	CASSRETSGGAADTQYF	TGTGCCAGCAGCCGTGAGACTAGCGGGGGGGCGGCAGATACGCAGTATTTT
TRBV10-3	TRBJ2-5	-	-	CAVQLDTTGTQYF	TGTGCCGTCCAACTAGATACGACTGGGACCCAGTACTTC
TRBV7-9	TRBJ2-1	-	-	CASSLAGVSEQFF	TGTGCCAGCAGCTTAGCAGGGGTCTCCGAGCAGTTCTTC
TRBV30	TRBJ1-1	-	-	CASLQYPPMNTEAFF	TGTGCCTCACTCCAGTACCCCCCCATGAACACTGAAGCTTTCTTT
TRBV2	TRBJ1-5	-	-	CASSAWQADSNQPQHF	TGTGCCAGCAGTGCTTGGCAGGCGGATAGCAATCAGCCCCAGCATTTT
TRBV18	TRBJ1-4	TRBD1	-	CASSPLGTGFPIGGATNEKLFF	TGTGCCAGCTCACCACTCGGGACAGGTTTTCCCATCGGGGGTGCAACTAATGAAAAACTGTTTTTT
TRBV14	TRBJ2-1	TRBD2	-	CASSQGLGTTTRNEQFF	TGTGCCAGCAGCCAAGGTTTAGGGACTACTACCCGGAATGAGCAGTTCTTC
TRBV7-8	TRBJ2-3	-	-	CASSPGLGGNTQYF	TGTGCCAGCAGCCCGGGGCTGGGGGGCAATACGCAGTATTTT
TRBV2	TRBJ1-4	-	-	CASSVGTATNEKLFF	TGTGCCAGCAGTGTGGGGACCGCAACTAATGAAAAACTGTTTTTT
TRBV30	TRBJ2-1	TRBD2	-	CAWSGDGLAGANLYNEQFF	TGTGCCTGGTCCGGGGACGGACTAGCGGGGGCCAACCTCTACAATGAGCAGTTCTTC
TRBV11-3	TRBJ2-1	-	-	CASSTYRDEQFF	TGTGCCAGCAGCACCTACAGGGATGAGCAGTTCTTC
TRBV6-1	TRBJ1-4	-	once	CASEGLAGYEKLFF	TGTGCCAGCGAGGGTTTGGCAGGGTATGAAAAACTGTTTTTT
TRBV6-1	TRBJ1-5	-	once	CASSEGGGDQPQHF	TGTGCCAGCAGTGAAGGAGGGGGGGATCAGCCCCAGCATTTT
TRBV6-5	TRBJ1-6	-	-	CASVGPGVSPLHF	TGTGCCAGCGTAGGACCCGGAGTGTCACCCCTCCACTTT
TRBV4-2	TRBJ2-1	TRBD2	-	CASSQDLSQGGGEQFF	TGTGCCAGCAGCCAAGATCTTTCGCAGGGCGGGGGTGAGCAGTTCTTC
TRBV2	TRBJ1-2	-	-	CASSGGGYYGYTF	TGTGCCAGCAGCGGTGGAGGGTACTATGGCTACACCTTC
TRBV5-1	TRBJ2-1	-	-	CASSFKGPSNNEQFF	TGCGCCAGCAGCTTTAAGGGTCCCTCAAACAATGAGCAGTTCTTC
TRBV27	TRBJ2-3	-	-	CASNNLGPQDTQYF	TGTGCCAGCAACAACTTGGGCCCACAGGATACGCAGTATTTT
TRBV5-4	TRBJ1-2	TRBD1	few	CASSLARDRATYGYTF	TGTGCCAGCAGCTTAGCGCGAGACAGGGCAACCTATGGCTACACCTTC
TRBV11-2	TRBJ1-2	-	-	CASSGTGSGNYGYTF	TGTGCCAGCAGCGGGACCGGTAGCGGGAACTATGGCTACACCTTC
TRBV18	TRBJ2-3	TRBD2	-	CASSPRTSGADTQYF	TGTGCCAGCTCACCCAGGACTAGCGGCGCAGATACGCAGTATTTT
TRBV29-1	TRBJ2-7	TRBD1	-	CSTQTGDGEQYF	TGCAGCACGCAGACAGGGGATGGCGAGCAGTACTTC
TRBV7-2	TRBJ1-3	TRBD1	-	CATWDGTGSGNTIYF	TGTGCCACGTGGGACGGGACAGGCTCTGGAAACACCATATATTTT
TRBV27	TRBJ2-5	-	-	CASSSVWDSNRETQYF	TGTGCCAGCAGTTCCGTTTGGGACTCTAATAGAGAGACCCAGTACTTC
TRBV4-1	TRBJ2-7	TRBD1	-	CASSQSQTGQGIYEQYF	TGCGCCAGCAGCCAAAGTCAGACGGGACAGGGGATCTACGAGCAGTACTTC
TRBV7-2	TRBJ2-1	-	-	CASSLGNINEQFF	TGTGCCAGCAGCTTAGGTAACATCAATGAGCAGTTCTTC
TRBV11-1	TRBJ2-7	TRBD1	-	CASSQTGGGEQYF	TGTGCCAGCAGCCAAACAGGGGGAGGCGAGCAGTACTTC
TRBV30	TRBJ1-4	-	once	CAWSGGRGGRLFF	TGTGCCTGGAGTGGGGGGCGCGGAGGACGGCTGTTTTTT
TRBV28	TRBJ2-1	-	-	CASSLFDGAGGDEQFF	TGTGCCAGCAGTTTATTTGATGGGGCAGGCGGAGATGAGCAGTTCTTC
TRBV29-1	TRBJ1-1	TRBD1	once	CSVHDRGTEAFF	TGCAGCGTCCACGACAGGGGGACTGAAGCTTTCTTT
TRBV6-1	TRBJ2-7	TRBD1	-	CASSLTGYREQYF	TGTGCCAGCAGTCTGACAGGGTACCGCGAGCAGTACTTC
TRBV5-1	TRBJ2-3	-	once	CASSLTPTDSDTQYF	TGCGCCAGCAGCTTAACGCCTACAGATTCAGATACGCAGTATTTT
TRBV15	TRBJ1-2	TRBD1	-	CATSIGPGQLYDGYTF	TGTGCCACCAGCATCGGACCGGGACAGCTGTATGATGGCTACACCTTC
TRBV6-5	TRBJ2-3	TRBD1	-	CASSLGQGRTDTQYF	TGTGCCAGCAGCCTCGGACAGGGGCGCACAGATACGCAGTATTTT
TRBV28	TRBJ1-2	TRBD1	once	CASSFPDRGPIGYTF	TGTGCCAGCAGTTTTCCGGACAGGGGACCGATTGGCTACACCTTC
TRBV28	TRBJ2-1	-	-	CASSFEDKDNEQFF	TGTGCCAGCAGTTTCGAGGACAAAGACAATGAGCAGTTCTTC
TRBV5-4	TRBJ2-5	-	-	CASSFPGGSETQYF	TGTGCCAGCAGCTTTCCCGGGGGTAGCGAGACCCAGTACTTC
TRBV28	TRBJ1-2	TRBD1	-	CASSLGAQGAWGYTF	TGTGCCAGCAGTTTAGGGGCACAGGGGGCTTGGGGCTACACCTTC
TRBV11-2	TRBJ2-3	TRBD1	-	CASSLDFGTGSPDTQYF	TGTGCCAGCAGCTTAGATTTCGGGACAGGGTCACCAGATACGCAGTATTTT
TRBV6-4	TRBJ2-2	TRBD2	-	CASSDTSGSTGELFF	TGTGCCAGCAGTGACACTAGCGGGAGCACCGGGGAGCTGTTTTTT
TRBV29-1	TRBJ2-5	TRBD1	-	CSVRGTQETQYF	TGCAGCGTCAGGGGGACCCAAGAGACCCAGTACTTC
TRBV7-9	TRBJ1-5	TRBD1	-	CASSTGTGLGNQPQHF	TGTGCCAGCAGCACCGGGACAGGGTTAGGAAATCAGCCCCAGCATTTT
TRBV25-1	TRBJ1-1	TRBD1	-	CASSEQGARVTEAFF	TGTGCCAGCAGTGAACAGGGGGCGCGTGTTACTGAAGCTTTCTTT
TRBV10-3	TRBJ1-4	TRBD1	-	CAIAQGGQDEKLFF	TGTGCCATCGCCCAAGGGGGACAGGATGAAAAACTGTTTTTT
TRBV29-1	TRBJ2-7	-	-	CSVGSSSNYEQYF	TGCAGCGTTGGATCCAGTTCCAACTACGAGCAGTACTTC
TRBV6-6	TRBJ1-3	TRBD1	-	CASSGQGGNTIYF	TGTGCCAGCAGTGGACAGGGTGGAAACACCATATATTTT